The 15 T cell receptor beta chains below come from one sample, sequenced in a study of T-cell memory formation after mild COVID-19. TCRdb fed the 5' RACE reads into MiXCR, producing one record per CDR3 protein. The sample has about 280,000 distinct CDR3 sequences, approximately 8.4% seen once; the top ten hold about 20%. Sequences were obtained from PBMCs or a T cell subset sorted from them (not recorded which). These receptors were obtained from a man aged 18 to 29 who had mild COVID-19 (a few samples of this study predate the infection). Cell type and time point are not known.

This clonotype was counted many times. The gene calls are TRBV27 and TRBJ1-5; 10 bases are shared with TRBD1. This CDR3 is 14 amino acids long. Germline loops: CDR1 MNHEY, CDR2 SMNVEV (reference sequence). V lost 5 bases to trimming and J lost 5 bases; unmatched junction nucleotides: 3. The DNA for the CDR3 is TGTGCCAGCAGTCCGACAGGGGGCCATCAGCCCCAGCATTTT. Amino acids: CASSPTGGHQPQHF.

This clonotype came up a few times. The J gene is TRBJ2-1, the V gene TRBV15, with TRBD2 matching over 10 bases. Germline V CDR1 and CDR2: LNHNV, YYDKDF (reference sequence). The CDR3 has 16 residues. V shed 0 bases and J 9 bases; nucleotides not matched to a gene: 8. CDR3 nucleotides: TGTGCCACCAGCAGAGATACAGCGGGGGGGGCGGTTGAGCAGTTCTTC. It yields the protein CATSRDTAGGAVEQFF.

The sample holds a few counts of this clonotype. V and J are TRBV7-2 and TRBJ1-2; no clear D gene. In germline, CDR1 is SGHTA, CDR2 FQGNSA. The ends were cut back, 6 bases at V and 7 bases at J, with 12 bases in the middle. The CDR3 is 12 residues long. The CDR3 DNA follows: TGTGCCAGCAGTCACCCCGGGATTGGCTACACCTTC. Its translation is CASSHPGIGYTF.

This clonotype was seen a few times. Written as DNA, the CDR3 is TGTGCCAGCAGCTTCTCAGGGGGCTATCCCCAGTACTTC. It is translated as CASSFSGGYPQYF. V usage is TRBV7-2 and J usage is TRBJ2-5, with TRBD1 matching 8 bases. CDR3 length: 13 residues. The J segment lost 9 bases and the V segment lost 3 bases, leaving 6 bases of the junction unmatched. Germline CDR1 SGHTA, CDR2 FQGNSA. Full variable domain (rest looked up from reference TRBV7-2 and TRBJ2-5): GAGVSQSPSNKVTEKGKDVELRCDPISGHTALYWYRQSLGQGLEFLIYFQGNSAPDKSGLPSDRFSAERTGGSVSTLTIQRTQQEDSAVYLCASSFSGGYPQYFGPGTRLLVL.

The CDR3 region has the DNA TGCGCCAGCAGCCGACCGGACAGAATGAACACTGAAGCTTTCTTT. It translates to CASSRPDRMNTEAFF. This chain links TRBV4-1 with TRBJ1-1, with D possibly TRBD1 on 6 matching bases. V shed 4 bases and J shed 0 bases, with 12 bases lying between them. The germline V gene has CDR1 MGHRA and CDR2 YSYEKL. The CDR3 consists of 15 residues.

In its sample, this clonotype was seen a few times. V and J are TRBV4-3 and TRBJ2-3; 9 nucleotides align to TRBD2. The germline V gene has CDR1 LGHNA and CDR2 YSLEER. The ends lost 11 bases at V and 0 bases at J; junction bases unmatched: 9. The CDR3 loop spans 15 amino acids. Written as DNA, the CDR3 is TGCGCCTCAGCGAAAGCGGGGGGAAGCACAGATACGCAGTATTTT. As protein: CASAKAGGSTDTQYF.

Only a few counts were recorded for this clonotype. The chain couples TRBV5-1 to TRBJ2-3; a possible D gene is TRBD2 (5 bases). V gave up 2 bases and J gave up 1 base, with 11 bases separating them. From germline, CDR1 is SGHRS and CDR2 YFSETQ. The CDR3 spans 15 residues. For the CDR3, the DNA is TGCGCCAGCAGCTTCTTCGGGCGGGGCACAGATACGCAGTATTTT. Encoded protein: CASSFFGRGTDTQYF.

This clonotype was detected ten times or more. The V call is TRBV6-2 or TRBV6-3, the J call TRBJ2-3; 8 nucleotides align to TRBD2. The CDR3 is made up of 15 amino acids. V dropped 6 bases and J dropped 4; count of bases not matched to a gene: 9. CDR1 is MNHEY, CDR2 SVGEGT, per germline. This CDR3 reads CASSDLAGSADTQYF. The CDR3 bases are TGTGCCAGCAGCGACTTAGCGGGATCCGCAGATACGCAGTATTTT.

This clonotype was seen repeatedly, ten times or more. This sequence joins TRBV6-2 or TRBV6-3 and TRBJ2-7; D is unresolved. The CDR3 totals 13 residues. Trimming removed 11 bases at V and 3 bases at J, with 17 bases between. Germline V gives CDR1 MNHEY, CDR2 SVGEGT. CDR3 bases: TGTGCCGTCGAATTGACTCGAAACTACGAGCAGTACGTC. As protein: CAVELTRNYEQYV.

The chain combines TRBV20-1 with TRBJ2-1, with 11 nucleotides matching TRBD2. Germline CDR1 reads DFQATT; CDR2 reads SNEGSKA (reference sequence). The CDR3 runs to 14 residues. With V trimmed by 1 base and J by 8 bases, 4 bases remained unmatched. The CDR3: CSARVAGGPHEQFF. Written as DNA, the CDR3 is TGCAGTGCTAGAGTAGCGGGAGGGCCACATGAGCAGTTCTTC.

This clonotype showed up just a few times. The V gene is TRBV6-6, the J gene TRBJ1-4; no definite D call. The CDR3 spans 12 residues. The V end lost 8 bases, the J end lost 8 bases, and 12 bases lay between the germline ends. Per germline, CDR1 MNHNY and CDR2 SVGAGI (reference sequence). CDR3: CASVVSAEKLFF. CDR3 bases: TGTGCCAGCGTCGTGTCAGCAGAAAAACTGTTTTTT.

This chain connects TRBV20-1 to TRBJ2-3; D uncertain. This CDR3 spans 15 amino acids. Trimming took 4 bases from V and 0 from J, leaving 14 bases between them. Germline V CDR1 and CDR2: DFQATT, SNEGSKA (reference sequence). The CDR3 is CSATKWLASTDTQYF. The CDR3 bases are TGCAGTGCTACGAAATGGTTGGCTAGCACAGATACGCAGTATTTT.

V gene TRBV7-2 combines with J gene TRBJ1-1; D gene ambiguous. V dropped 3 bases and J dropped 4 bases, with 9 bases sitting between them. CDR1 and CDR2 (germline): SGHTA, FQGNSA. This CDR3 is built from 13 residues. CDR3 DNA: TGTGCCAGCAGCTTGAGGCAACTCACTGAAGCTTTCTTT. This translates into CASSLRQLTEAFF.

The rearrangement joins TRBV19 to TRBJ1-5; tentatively, D is TRBD1 (6 bases). V lost 3 bases and J 7 bases, leaving 10 bases between the germline ends. The CDR3 loop spans 13 amino acids. Germline V gives CDR1 LNHDA, CDR2 SQIVND (reference sequence). CDR3 protein: CASSIGRGQPQHF. Here the CDR3 DNA reads TGTGCCAGTAGTATTGGCAGGGGACAGCCCCAGCATTTT.

This clonotype was seen more than once but under ten times. V and J are TRBV7-9 and TRBJ2-7; D may correspond to TRBD1 or TRBD2 (6 bases each). The CDR3 runs to 14 residues. Trimming pared 2 bases from V and 2 bases from J, leaving 10 bases between. Per germline, CDR1 SEHNR and CDR2 FQNEAQ (reference sequence). The CDR3 is CASSLWGAAYEQYF. As DNA, the CDR3 is TGTGCCAGCAGCTTATGGGGGGCCGCCTACGAGCAGTACTTC.